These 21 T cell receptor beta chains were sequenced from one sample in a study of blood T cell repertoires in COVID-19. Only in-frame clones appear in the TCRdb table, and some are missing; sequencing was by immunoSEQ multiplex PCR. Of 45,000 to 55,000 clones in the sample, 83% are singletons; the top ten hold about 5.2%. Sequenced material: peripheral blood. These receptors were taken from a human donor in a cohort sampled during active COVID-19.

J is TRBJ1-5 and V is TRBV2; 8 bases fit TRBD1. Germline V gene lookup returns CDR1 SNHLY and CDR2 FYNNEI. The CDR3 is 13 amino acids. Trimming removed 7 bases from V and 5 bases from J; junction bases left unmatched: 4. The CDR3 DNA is TGTGCCAGCAAGACAGGGGTGGATCAGCCCCAGCATTTT. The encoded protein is CASKTGVDQPQHF.

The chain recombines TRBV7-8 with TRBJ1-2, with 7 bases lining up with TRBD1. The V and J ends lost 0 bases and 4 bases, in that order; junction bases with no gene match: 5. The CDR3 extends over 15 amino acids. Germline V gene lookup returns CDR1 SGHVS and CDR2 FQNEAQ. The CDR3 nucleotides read TGTGCCAGCAGCTTAGCAGGGACAGTCCTCTATGGCTACACCTTC. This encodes CASSLAGTVLYGYTF.

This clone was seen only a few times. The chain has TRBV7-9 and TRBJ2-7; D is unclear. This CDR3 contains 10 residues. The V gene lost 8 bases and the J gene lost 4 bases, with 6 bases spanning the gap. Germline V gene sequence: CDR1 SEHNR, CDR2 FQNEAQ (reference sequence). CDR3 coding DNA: TGTGCCAGCGGCAGATACGAGCAGTACTTC. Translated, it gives CASGRYEQYF.

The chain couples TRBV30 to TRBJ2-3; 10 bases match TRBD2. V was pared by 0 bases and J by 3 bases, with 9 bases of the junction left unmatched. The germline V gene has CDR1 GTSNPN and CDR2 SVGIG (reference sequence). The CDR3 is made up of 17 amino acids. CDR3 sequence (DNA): TGTGCCTGGAGTGTACTGCTAGCGGGGGATAGGACAGATACGCAGTATTTT. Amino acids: CAWSVLLAGDRTDTQYF.

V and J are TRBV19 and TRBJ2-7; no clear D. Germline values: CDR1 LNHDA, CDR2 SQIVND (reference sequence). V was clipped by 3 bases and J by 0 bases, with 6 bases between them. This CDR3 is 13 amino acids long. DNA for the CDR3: TGTGCCAGTAGTATTCAGGTCTCCTACGAGCAGTACTTC. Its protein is CASSIQVSYEQYF.

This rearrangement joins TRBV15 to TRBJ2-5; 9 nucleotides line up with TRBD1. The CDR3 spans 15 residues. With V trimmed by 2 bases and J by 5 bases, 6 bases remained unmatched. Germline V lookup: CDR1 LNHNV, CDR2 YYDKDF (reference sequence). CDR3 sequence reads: CATSRYTGGEETQYF. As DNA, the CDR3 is TGTGCCACCAGCAGATATACAGGGGGCGAGGAGACCCAGTACTTC.

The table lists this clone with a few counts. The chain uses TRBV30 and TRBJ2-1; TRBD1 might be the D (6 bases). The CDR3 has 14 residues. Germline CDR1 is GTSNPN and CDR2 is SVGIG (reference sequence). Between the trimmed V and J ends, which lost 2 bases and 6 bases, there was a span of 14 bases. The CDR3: CAWSSWTAGNEQFF. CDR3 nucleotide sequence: TGTGCCTGGAGTTCCTGGACAGCAGGCAATGAGCAGTTCTTC.

As DNA, the CDR3 is TGTGCCAGCAGCCTTAACAGGGGTGAAGCTTTCTTT. It specifies CASSLNRGEAFF. The chain joins TRBV7-2 to TRBJ1-1, with 7 nucleotides matching TRBD1. The V and J ends lost 5 bases and 7 bases, in that order; junction bases with no gene match: 4. This CDR3 region has 12 residues. Germline values: CDR1 SGHTA, CDR2 FQGNSA.

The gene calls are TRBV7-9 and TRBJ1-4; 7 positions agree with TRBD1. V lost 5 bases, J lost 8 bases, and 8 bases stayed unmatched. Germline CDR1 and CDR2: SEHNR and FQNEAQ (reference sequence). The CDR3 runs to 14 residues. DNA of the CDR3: TGTGCCAGCAGCGGACAGGAAGGTTACGAAAAACTGTTTTTT. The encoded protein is CASSGQEGYEKLFF.

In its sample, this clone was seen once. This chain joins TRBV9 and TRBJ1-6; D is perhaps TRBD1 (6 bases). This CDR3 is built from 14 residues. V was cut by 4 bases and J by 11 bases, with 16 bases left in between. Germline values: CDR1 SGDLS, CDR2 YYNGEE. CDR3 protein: CASSSVGGPPPLHF. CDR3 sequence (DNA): TGTGCCAGCAGCTCCGTCGGGGGGCCCCCACCCCTCCACTTT.

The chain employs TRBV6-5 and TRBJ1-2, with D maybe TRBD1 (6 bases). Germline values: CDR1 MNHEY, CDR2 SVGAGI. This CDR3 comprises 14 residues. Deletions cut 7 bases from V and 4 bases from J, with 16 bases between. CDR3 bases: TGTGCCAGCAATAAAGGGGGTCGGAGCTATGGCTACACCTTC. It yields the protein CASNKGGRSYGYTF.

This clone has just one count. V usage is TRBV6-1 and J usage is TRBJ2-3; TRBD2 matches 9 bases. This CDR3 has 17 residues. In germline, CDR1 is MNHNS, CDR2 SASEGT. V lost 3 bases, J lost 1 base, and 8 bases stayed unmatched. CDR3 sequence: CASSERVAGAGTDTQYF. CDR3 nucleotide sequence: TGTGCCAGCAGTGAGCGAGTAGCGGGGGCCGGCACAGATACGCAGTATTTT.

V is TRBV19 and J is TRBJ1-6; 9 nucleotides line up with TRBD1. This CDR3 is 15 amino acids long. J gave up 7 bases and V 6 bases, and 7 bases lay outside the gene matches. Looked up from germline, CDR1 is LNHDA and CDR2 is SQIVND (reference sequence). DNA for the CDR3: TGTGCCAGTAGCCTATGGGGGACAGGGAATTCACCCCTCCACTTT. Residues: CASSLWGTGNSPLHF.

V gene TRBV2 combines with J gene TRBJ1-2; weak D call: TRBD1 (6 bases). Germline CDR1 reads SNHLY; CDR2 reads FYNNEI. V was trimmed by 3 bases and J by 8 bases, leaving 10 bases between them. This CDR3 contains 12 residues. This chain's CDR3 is CASSDRGYGYTF. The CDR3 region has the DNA TGTGCCAGCAGTGACAGGGGATACGGCTACACCTTC.

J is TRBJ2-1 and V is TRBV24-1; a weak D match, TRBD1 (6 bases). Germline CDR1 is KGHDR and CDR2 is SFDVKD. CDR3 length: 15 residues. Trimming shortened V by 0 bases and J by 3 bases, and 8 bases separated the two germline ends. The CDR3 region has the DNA TGTGCCACCAGTGATTTGCCAGGGGACTACAATGAGCAGTTCTTC. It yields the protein CATSDLPGDYNEQFF.

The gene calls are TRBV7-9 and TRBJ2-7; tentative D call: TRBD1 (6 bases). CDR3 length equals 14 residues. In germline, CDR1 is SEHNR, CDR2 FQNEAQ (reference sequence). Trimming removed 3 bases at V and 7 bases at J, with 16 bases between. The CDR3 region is CASSLSRGGWEQYF. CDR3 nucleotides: TGTGCCAGCAGCTTGAGCAGGGGCGGGTGGGAGCAGTACTTC.

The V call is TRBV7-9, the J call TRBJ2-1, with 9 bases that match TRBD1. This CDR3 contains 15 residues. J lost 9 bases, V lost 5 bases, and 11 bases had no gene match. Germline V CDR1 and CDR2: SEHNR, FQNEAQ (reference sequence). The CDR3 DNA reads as TGTGCCAGCAGCCTGACAGGGGGGCCTATAATTGAGCAGTTCTTC. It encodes CASSLTGGPIIEQFF.

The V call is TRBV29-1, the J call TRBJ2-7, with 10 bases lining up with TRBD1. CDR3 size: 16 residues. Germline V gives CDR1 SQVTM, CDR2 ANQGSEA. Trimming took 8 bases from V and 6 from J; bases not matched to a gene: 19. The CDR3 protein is CSIRGTGQGTPLEQYF. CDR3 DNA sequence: TGCAGCATTCGCGGAACGGGACAGGGGACACCCCTCGAGCAGTACTTC.

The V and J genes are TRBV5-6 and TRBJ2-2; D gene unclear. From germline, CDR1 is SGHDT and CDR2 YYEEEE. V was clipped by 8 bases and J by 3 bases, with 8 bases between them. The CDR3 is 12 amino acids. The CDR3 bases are TGTGCCAGTAGTCTGTACACCGGGGAGCTGTTTTTT. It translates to CASSLYTGELFF.

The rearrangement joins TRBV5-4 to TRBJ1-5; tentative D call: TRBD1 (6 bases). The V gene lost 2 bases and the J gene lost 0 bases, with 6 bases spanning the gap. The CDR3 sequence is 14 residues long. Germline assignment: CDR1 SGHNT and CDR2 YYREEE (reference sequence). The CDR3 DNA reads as TGTGCCAGCAGCTTAGGGGGTAGCAATCAGCCCCAGCATTTT. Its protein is CASSLGGSNQPQHF.

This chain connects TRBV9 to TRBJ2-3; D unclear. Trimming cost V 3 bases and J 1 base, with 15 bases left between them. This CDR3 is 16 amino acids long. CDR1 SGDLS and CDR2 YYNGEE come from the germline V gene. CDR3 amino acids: CASSAPSGWGTDTQYF. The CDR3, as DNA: TGTGCCAGCAGCGCACCATCCGGGTGGGGCACAGATACGCAGTATTTT.